This TCR beta chain came from a study of shared clonotypes between healthy human individuals. Study context: Three plates each covered CD4 naive and memory; CD8 naive two, CD8 memory one.

Positively selected for CCR7, the CD45RO-negative cells used as naive CD8 cells excluded terminally differentiated effector memory CD45RA+ cells. All donors were healthy HIV-negative adults lacking recent acute infections or vaccinations. Each sample came from a Caucasian adult donor living in Nashville, Tennessee. Running of the assay took place at deep level. The assay was immunoSEQ multiplex PCR, and TCRdb's table has in-frame clones only and misses some. The sample shows around 2,100,000 clones, 85% to 95% of them seen only once. The receptor was isolated from a man between 18 and 35 years old in good health. The material sequenced was naive CD8+ T cells sorted from blood.

The CDR3 sequence is CASSWVADTQYF. DNA for the CDR3: TGTGCCAGCAGCTGGGTCGCAGATACGCAGTATTTT. The chain combines TRBV7-9 with TRBJ2-3; no definite D call. Germline CDR1 reads SEHNR; CDR2 reads FQNEAQ (reference sequence). The CDR3 runs to 12 residues. Trimming cost V 4 bases and J 4 bases, with 6 bases left between them.